This T cell receptor beta chain was sequenced during a study of radiation and T cells in renal cell carcinoma (dated by TCRdb to the early 2020s). Regarding the study in general: Samples came from a clinical trial, in which primary renal cell carcinomas received 15 Gy stereotactic body radiation therapy followed by nephrectomy 4 weeks later. Across all 53 samples, approximately 4,000,000 unique CDR3 nucleotide sequences, encoding 2,658,974 unique CDR3 amino acid sequences, were identified. In total, around 53 samples, comprising 26 tumors and about 27 peripheral blood samples, were subjected to TCR beta sequencing. General conclusions and limits of the study: In blood, the top tumor clonotypes increased between baseline and 2 weeks post-radiation and then shrank by 4 weeks, which suggests that tumor-resident clones expanded only transiently. The single-armed trial design could not address effects of radiation dose or scheduling on the TCR repertoire. Blood repertoire dynamics were not followed beyond 4 weeks after treatment. Because pretreatment tumor biopsies were not available, the study could not determine whether clonotypes were already present within the tumor at baseline.

This specimen's time point label, per the study, means: blood 2 weeks post-SBRT. Sample treatment or condition, as interpreted from the label and publication: 15 Gy SBRT to primary tumor, nephrectomy 4 weeks later. Serial peripheral blood from radiation-treated patients was sampled at baseline, 2 weeks and 4 weeks after SBRT to track tumor-enriched clonotypes. Every patient's renal cell carcinoma showed clear cell pathology. The QIAamp DNA Blood Mini Kit (Qiagen) was used to prepare genomic DNA for TCR sequencing. Only samples passing all quality control checks were included in the analyses. Relative to germline, V is 4 bases shorter and J is 4 bases shorter, with 20 bases between their ends. The germline V gene specifies SGHNT as CDR1 and YENEEA as CDR2. Reading from cysteine to phenylalanine, the CDR3 counts 17 amino acids. Solely the CDR3 DNA is kept, with 51 bases framed from the first base. The immunoSEQ kit was used, according to the manufacturer's recommendations, to generate TCR beta libraries from genomic DNA. To prepare libraries, a first multiplex PCR with proprietary primers was run, followed by a second PCR that added unique barcodes, and a bead cleanup was done after each round. Each sample batch included a kit-provided positive control reaction and a negative control reaction. The final libraries were assessed on an Agilent 4200 TapeStation D1000 ScreenTape, pooled by volume, and quantified by qPCR. Sequencing was performed on an Illumina NextSeq500 using a MidOutput 150-cycle cartridge, with 156 Read1 cycles, 15 Index1 cycles, and the kit custom primers. The pooled library was loaded at 0.75 to 1 pM, and approximately 20% PhiX control was spiked in. Under the source paper's analysis protocol: The vendor-processed data were analyzed in R, and a clonotype was defined as all T cells that share the same CDR3 nucleotide sequence. In the clone abundance analyses, frequencies were normalized to the 10,000 most abundant clones in each sample. Public T cell clones, averaging fewer than five per sample, were removed before analysis. Tumor-enriched and baseline blood-enriched clonotypes were defined by at least a 32-fold difference in abundance between compartments. A beta-binomial differential abundance model was used to identify clonotypes that were expanded or contracted between blood time points. Tumor-blood repertoire similarity was measured with the Baroni-Urbani and Buser coefficient, and groups were compared using two-tailed Wilcoxon tests in R. TCRdb mirrors the immuneACCESS table, restricted to in-frame sequences. Some clones are absent from its copies; in checked studies, under half trace to an unresolved V gene, and the reason for the others is unknown. V, J and clone size are taken as reported in that table, and D and trimming were inferred from the DNA itself. For this sample the table gives approximately 120,000 clones, of which roughly four fifths were detected only once. Roughly 6.2% of the sample comes from the top ten.

Comment on this clone: Its antigen remains unidentified. The sample holds no much larger clone one base away, and base qualities are not on file.

The sample in question was blood, obtained from a patient whose treatment included radiotherapy and nephrectomy. The source is a man aged 45 to 65 with renal cell carcinoma. In this chain, TRBV11-3 is recombined with TRBJ1-3, with the D gene too uncertain to name. The DNA is TGTGCCAGCAGCTCGCGCGGCAGGCCCAGGAGGGGAAACACCATATATTTT. Translated, it gives CASSSRGRPRRGNTIYF.